One and the same sample provided the 32 T cell receptor beta chains below, sequenced in a study of CD8+ T cells in alopecia areata. The sequencing template was cDNA reverse transcribed from extracted RNA. The method was immunoSEQ multiplex PCR; TCRdb's version includes in-frame clones alone and lacks a portion of them. The sample consists of 200,000 to 250,000 clones, 50% to 70% of them appearing once. Sequenced material: CD4+ T cells sorted from blood, taken at week 0. The origin of the receptors is a human donor with alopecia areata.

The table lists this clone with a count of one. This chain joins TRBV11-2 and TRBJ2-7; D unresolved. CDR1 SGHAT and CDR2 FQNNGV come from the germline V gene. Trimming pared 2 bases from V and 5 bases from J, leaving 4 bases between. The CDR3 is made up of 11 amino acids. CDR3 protein: CASSLSDEQYF. The CDR3 region has the DNA TGTGCCAGCAGCTTATCGGACGAGCAGTACTTC.

This chain joins TRBV25-1 and TRBJ1-2, with 9 bases lining up with TRBD1. The length of the CDR3 is 15 residues. Trimming at V came to 3 bases and at J to 4 bases, leaving 6 bases not matched to a gene. The germline V gene has CDR1 MGHDK and CDR2 SYGVNS. For the CDR3, the DNA is TGTGCCAGCAGTGAGGCCGGGACAGGGACCTATGGCTACACCTTC. Amino acid sequence: CASSEAGTGTYGYTF.

The chain recombines TRBV27 with TRBJ2-7; maybe TRBD2 (6 bases). V lost 4 bases to trimming and J lost 1 base, with 14 bases between them. This CDR3 comprises 15 residues. The V gene's germline CDR1 is MNHEY and CDR2 SMNVEV (reference sequence). In DNA form, the CDR3 reads TGTGCCAGCAGTTCGCGGGGCGGGTTTTCCTACGAGCAGTACTTC. Its translation: CASSSRGGFSYEQYF.

This clone appeared a few times. V usage is TRBV5-6 and J usage is TRBJ1-1; 7 positions match TRBD1. The CDR3 is 15 residues long. V was pared by 3 bases and J by 2 bases, with 7 bases of the junction left unmatched. Per germline, CDR1 SGHDT and CDR2 YYEEEE. The chain's CDR3 is CASSSPGTANTEAFF. CDR3 in DNA: TGTGCCAGCAGCTCTCCTGGGACAGCTAACACTGAAGCTTTCTTT.

The V and J genes are TRBV29-1 and TRBJ2-1, with D maybe TRBD1 (5 bases). V dropped 2 bases and J dropped 4 bases, with 12 bases sitting between them. CDR1 and CDR2 (germline): SQVTM, ANQGSEA. This CDR3 has 14 amino acids. CDR3 region: CSVESTEVYNEQFF. The CDR3 DNA follows: TGCAGCGTTGAATCGACAGAGGTTTACAATGAGCAGTTCTTC.

This clone was seen a few times. The chain employs TRBV25-1 and TRBJ2-1; 7 bases are a match to TRBD2. J gave up 4 bases and V 8 bases, and 2 bases lay outside the gene matches. Germline CDR1 is MGHDK and CDR2 is SYGVNS. This CDR3 has 12 residues. The CDR3 protein is CASGTKYNEQFF. The CDR3 nucleotides are TGTGCCAGCGGGACTAAATACAATGAGCAGTTCTTC.

The chain has TRBV29-1 and TRBJ1-4; no clear D. CDR1 and CDR2 (germline): SQVTM, ANQGSEA. The CDR3 has 12 residues. Trimming took 5 bases from V and 8 from J, leaving 12 bases between them. For the CDR3, the DNA is TGCAGCGTTCACGTCGGAGGAGAAAAACTGTTTTTT. Amino acids: CSVHVGGEKLFF. The variable domain in full, completed from reference TRBV29-1 and TRBJ1-4, reads SAVISQKPSRDICQRGTSLTIQCQVDSQVTMMFWYRQQPGQSLTLIATANQGSEATYESGFVIDKFPISRPNLTFSTLTVSNMSPEDSSIYLCSVHVGGEKLFFGSGTQLSVL.

The chain employs TRBV27 and TRBJ1-2; no definite D call. The length of the CDR3 is 16 residues. The V end lost 2 bases, the J end lost 4 bases, and 17 bases lay between the germline ends. Germline values: CDR1 MNHEY, CDR2 SMNVEV (reference sequence). The CDR3 here is CASSLLRAESAYGYTF. CDR3 DNA: TGTGCCAGCAGTTTACTAAGGGCAGAGTCAGCCTATGGCTACACCTTC.

The gene calls are TRBV6-1 and TRBJ1-2; no definite D call. The germline V gene has CDR1 MNHNS and CDR2 SASEGT. This CDR3 region has 12 residues. V lost 7 bases to trimming and J lost 2 bases, with 8 bases between them. This chain's CDR3 is CASKTVNYGYTF. The DNA for the CDR3 is TGTGCCAGCAAAACAGTCAACTATGGCTACACCTTC.

The table lists this clone with a few counts. The genes are TRBV7-9 and TRBJ2-7; tentative D call: TRBD1 (6 bases). CDR3 length: 14 residues. Germline assignment: CDR1 SEHNR and CDR2 FQNEAQ (reference sequence). Between the trimmed V and J ends, which lost 3 bases and 2 bases, there was a span of 11 bases. The CDR3, as DNA: TGTGCCAGCAGCTTTACAGGGTCCGCCTACGAGCAGTACTTC. As protein: CASSFTGSAYEQYF.

This chain connects TRBV29-1 to TRBJ2-5, with 8 bases identical to TRBD2. The DNA end favors TRBJ2-7, so the J call may be wrong. The CDR3 consists of 14 residues. Germline values: CDR1 SQVTM, CDR2 ANQGSEA. The CDR3 spells CSVLTGTSINEQYF. The CDR3 bases are TGCAGCGTCCTAACCGGGACTAGTATTAACGAGCAGTACTTC.

This rearrangement joins TRBV5-4 to TRBJ2-5; D gene unclear. Germline CDR1 and CDR2: SGHNT and YYREEE (reference sequence). This CDR3 region has 14 residues. The V gene lost 1 base and the J gene lost 4 bases, with 11 bases spanning the gap. DNA of the CDR3: TGTGCCAGCAGCTTGAGGAGAGAAGGAGAGACCCAGTACTTC. Translating gives CASSLRREGETQYF.

The V gene is TRBV6-5, the J gene TRBJ1-1; no clear D gene. Trimming stripped 0 bases from V and 5 bases from J, with 10 bases between. CDR3 length: 14 residues. Germline V gives CDR1 MNHEY, CDR2 SVGAGI. The CDR3 bases are TGTGCCAGCAGTTACTCCCGAGGTGGGACTGAAGCTTTCTTT. Encoded protein: CASSYSRGGTEAFF.

The V gene is TRBV29-1, the J gene TRBJ1-1; D not certain. The CDR3 consists of 11 residues. The V gene lost 7 bases and the J gene lost 5 bases, with 11 bases spanning the gap. Germline assignment: CDR1 SQVTM and CDR2 ANQGSEA. Here the CDR3 DNA reads TGCAGCGCCGGAGGGTGGACTGAAGCTTTCTTT. Residues: CSAGGWTEAFF.

The chain recombines TRBV30 with TRBJ1-2; D remains unclear. Germline lookup yields CDR1 GTSNPN and CDR2 SVGIG (reference sequence). This CDR3 is built from 12 residues. With 4 bases removed from V and 4 bases from J, the gap between germline ends came to 10 bases. CDR3 residues: CAWKKATYGYTF. The CDR3, as DNA: TGTGCCTGGAAAAAGGCGACCTATGGCTACACCTTC. Looking up the rest from reference TRBV30 and TRBJ1-2 gives the full variable domain: SQTIHQWPATLVQPVGSPLSLECTVEGTSNPNLYWYRQAAGRGLQLLFYSVGIGQISSEVPQNLSASRPQDRQFILSSKKLLLSDSGFYLCAWKKATYGYTFGSGTRLTVV.

Here the CDR3 reads CASSFRDTLSYEQYF. In nucleotides, the CDR3 is TGTGCCAGCAGCTTCCGGGACACACTCTCCTACGAGCAGTACTTC. The chain couples TRBV9 to TRBJ2-7; D is possibly TRBD1 (6 bases). Trimming stripped 4 bases from V and 0 bases from J, with 14 bases between. The germline V gene has CDR1 SGDLS and CDR2 YYNGEE. This CDR3 contains 15 residues.

This clone was picked up one time. The V call is TRBV6-1, the J call TRBJ1-5; a weak D match, TRBD1 (5 bases). CDR1 is MNHNS and CDR2 is SASEGT in the germline V gene. V was shortened by 6 bases and J by 3 bases, with 12 bases between the two germline ends. The CDR3 length is 14 residues. The CDR3 DNA reads as TGTGCCAGCAGCCACGACAGATTCAATCAGCCCCAGCATTTT. It is translated as CASSHDRFNQPQHF.

The V and J genes are TRBV5-4 and TRBJ2-7, with D uncertain. This CDR3 is 12 amino acids long. Germline V CDR1 and CDR2: SGHNT, YYREEE (reference sequence). The V end was cut by 0 bases, the J end by 6 bases, with 7 bases between. The CDR3 here is CASSLAPSEQYF. In nucleotides, the CDR3 is TGTGCCAGCAGCTTGGCCCCCAGCGAGCAGTACTTC.

The rearrangement links TRBV6-1 to TRBJ1-2; D is possibly TRBD1 (5 bases). Germline assignment: CDR1 MNHNS and CDR2 SASEGT. Trimming removed 7 bases from V and 5 bases from J, with 14 bases in between. CDR3 length: 13 amino acids. In DNA form, the CDR3 reads TGTGCCAGCACTCTGGGGACGGCATATGGCTACACCTTC. It is translated as CASTLGTAYGYTF.

CDR3 sequence reads: CASSTNSPHSPLHF. CDR3 in DNA: TGTGCCAGCAGCACGAACTCCCCCCATTCACCCCTCCACTTT. The chain couples TRBV14 to TRBJ1-6; D is undetermined. V lost 5 bases and J lost 8, with 13 bases in between. Per germline, CDR1 SGHDN and CDR2 FVKESK. This CDR3 comprises 14 residues.

This chain connects TRBV29-1 to TRBJ1-4; 8 bases are shared with TRBD1. From germline, CDR1 is SQVTM and CDR2 ANQGSEA. V gave up 1 base and J gave up 1 base; unmatched junction bases: 20. The CDR3 consists of 21 residues. The CDR3 DNA is TGCAGCGTTGAAGTCGTGGGGGCTCGGGACAGGATCCCGTTAACTAATGAAAAACTGTTTTTT. This translates into CSVEVVGARDRIPLTNEKLFF.

V is TRBV19 and J is TRBJ2-5; 9 nucleotides line up with TRBD1. CDR3 length equals 15 residues. J was trimmed by 5 bases and V by 5 bases; bases with no gene match: 9. From germline, CDR1 is LNHDA and CDR2 SQIVND (reference sequence). The CDR3: CASSRRTGERETQYF. CDR3 nucleotide sequence: TGTGCCAGTAGTCGGCGGACAGGGGAGAGGGAGACCCAGTACTTC.

V gene TRBV5-1 combines with J gene TRBJ2-7; 9 nucleotides agree with TRBD2. V gave up 1 base and J gave up 2 bases; unmatched junction bases: 4. CDR3 length equals 15 residues. Germline CDR1 SGHRS, CDR2 YFSETQ. CDR3 sequence (DNA): TGCGCCAGCAGCTTGATTCTAGCGGGGACCTACGAGCAGTACTTC. Translating gives CASSLILAGTYEQYF.

This sequence joins TRBV30 and TRBJ2-7; unclear D gene. Per germline, CDR1 GTSNPN and CDR2 SVGIG (reference sequence). V was shortened by 2 bases and J by 0 bases, with 11 bases between the two germline ends. The CDR3 extends over 14 amino acids. CDR3 DNA sequence: TGTGCCTGGAGTCCTTGGACGGTCTCCTACGAGCAGTACTTC. Translation: CAWSPWTVSYEQYF. Supplemented by reference TRBV30 and TRBJ2-7, the full variable domain reads SQTIHQWPATLVQPVGSPLSLECTVEGTSNPNLYWYRQAAGRGLQLLFYSVGIGQISSEVPQNLSASRPQDRQFILSSKKLLLSDSGFYLCAWSPWTVSYEQYFGPGTRLTVT.

There are a few counts of this clone. The chain carries TRBV6-4 and TRBJ2-3, with TRBD1 identical over 9 bases. The trim removed 5 bases at V and 4 bases at J, leaving 10 bases unmatched. The CDR3 runs 16 residues. The germline gives CDR1 MRHNA, CDR2 SNTAGT. DNA of the CDR3: TGTGCCAGCAGTTACAGGGGGCGATCGAAATCAGATACGCAGTATTTT. Protein product: CASSYRGRSKSDTQYF.

The genes are TRBV7-9 and TRBJ1-2, with D unresolved. The V end lost 5 bases, the J end lost 3 bases, and 16 bases lay between the germline ends. The CDR3 runs to 15 residues. From germline, CDR1 is SEHNR and CDR2 FQNEAQ (reference sequence). CDR3 protein: CASSPYSRKDYGYTF. CDR3 in DNA: TGTGCCAGCAGCCCGTACAGTAGGAAGGACTATGGCTACACCTTC.

This chain connects TRBV5-8 to TRBJ2-3; 7 bases map to TRBD1. V shed 7 bases and J 0 bases; nucleotides not matched to a gene: 8. Germline lookup yields CDR1 SGHTS and CDR2 YDEGEE. This CDR3 comprises 15 residues. This chain's CDR3 is CASGRQGLSTDTQYF. CDR3 DNA: TGTGCCAGCGGTCGACAGGGCCTTAGCACAGATACGCAGTATTTT.

This chain uses TRBV5-4 with TRBJ2-3; the match to TRBD2 covers 13 bases. Trimming took 2 bases from V and 1 from J; bases not matched to a gene: 1. This CDR3 is built from 16 residues. Germline V gives CDR1 SGHNT, CDR2 YYREEE (reference sequence). CDR3 in amino acids: CASSLGLAGGTDTQYF. In DNA, the CDR3 is TGTGCCAGCAGCTTAGGACTAGCGGGGGGCACAGATACGCAGTATTTT. The entire variable domain, with the rest obtained from reference TRBV5-4 and TRBJ2-3, is as follows: ETGVTQSPTHLIKTRGQQVTLRCSSQSGHNTVSWYQQALGQGPQFIFQYYREEENGRGNFPPRFSGLQFPNYSSELNVNALELDDSALYLCASSLGLAGGTDTQYFGPGTRLTVL.

This chain connects TRBV23-1 to TRBJ2-1; TRBD1 agrees at 7 bases. TRBV23-1 falls under the ORF class, with uncertain function. The trim removed 10 bases at V and 7 bases at J, leaving 7 bases unmatched. The CDR3 consists of 12 residues. CDR3 residues: CATTPRGNEQFF. The CDR3 bases are TGCGCCACTACACCCAGGGGGAATGAGCAGTTCTTC.

This clone was observed once. This chain uses TRBV7-9 with TRBJ1-5, with 9 nucleotides matching TRBD1. The ends lost 5 bases at V and 4 bases at J; junction bases unmatched: 3. The CDR3 spans 14 residues. Germline V gene sequence: CDR1 SEHNR, CDR2 FQNEAQ (reference sequence). The CDR3 is CASSHGQGNQPQHF. The DNA for the CDR3 is TGTGCCAGCAGCCACGGACAGGGGAATCAGCCCCAGCATTTT. The complete variable domain, with remaining parts taken from reference TRBV7-9 and TRBJ1-5, reads DTGVSQNPRHKITKRGQNVTFRCDPISEHNRLYWYRQTLGQGPEFLTYFQNEAQLEKSRLLSDRFSAERPKGSFSTLEIQRTEQGDSAMYLCASSHGQGNQPQHFGDGTRLSIL.

The genes are TRBV7-2 and TRBJ1-1; TRBD1 might be the D (5 bases). Looked up from germline, CDR1 is SGHTA and CDR2 is FQGNSA. V was shortened by 9 bases and J by 3 bases, with 14 bases between the two germline ends. This CDR3 contains 13 residues. CDR3 DNA: TGTGCCAGTGAGCCCCCCAGGGACACTGAAGCTTTCTTT. Its protein is CASEPPRDTEAFF.

The chain uses TRBV4-1 and TRBJ2-3, with D uncertain. There are 14 residues in the CDR3. Germline loops: CDR1 MGHRA, CDR2 YSYEKL. Trimming removed 0 bases at V and 4 bases at J, with 8 bases between. The CDR3 coding sequence is TGCGCCAGCAGCCAAGAGCGACCCCCAGATACGCAGTATTTT. Its translation is CASSQERPPDTQYF.